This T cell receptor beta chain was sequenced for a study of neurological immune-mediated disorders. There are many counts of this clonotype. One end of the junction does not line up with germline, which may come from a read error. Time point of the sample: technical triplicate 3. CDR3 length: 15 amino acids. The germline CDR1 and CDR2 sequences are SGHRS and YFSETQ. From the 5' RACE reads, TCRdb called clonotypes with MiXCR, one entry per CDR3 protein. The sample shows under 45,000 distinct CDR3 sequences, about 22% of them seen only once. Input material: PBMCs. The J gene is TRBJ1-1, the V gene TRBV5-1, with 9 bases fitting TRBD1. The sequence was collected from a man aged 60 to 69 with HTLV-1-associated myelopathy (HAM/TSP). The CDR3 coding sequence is TGCGCCAGCAGCCCAGACAGGGGGGGGAACACTGAAGTTTTCTTT. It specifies CASSPDRGGNTEVFF.